What follows are 5 T cell receptor beta chains derived from one specimen sequenced in a study of T cell responses to AZD1222 COVID-19 vaccine (dated by TCRdb to about 2021). The library was generated by the immunoSEQ multiplex PCR assay. Drawn from immuneACCESS, this table holds only the in-frame rearrangements with V and J called that TCRdb kept. Clones are partly lost; checked studies trace under half to an unresolved V gene and leave the rest unexplained. The sample table shows roughly 86,000 clones, and 80% to 90% are seen once. 30% to 40% of the sample is held by the ten biggest clonotypes. In light of the paper, this sample's time point label describes: baseline before first vaccination. The sample consisted of peripheral blood, taken on day 0 of AZD1222 vaccination. The origin of the receptors is an adult in good health.

V is TRBV27 and J is TRBJ1-5; 8 nucleotides align to TRBD1. This CDR3 is 14 amino acids long. Trimming removed 6 bases from V and 3 bases from J; junction bases left unmatched: 4. Germline V lookup: CDR1 MNHEY, CDR2 SMNVEV (reference sequence). CDR3 amino acids: CASSRTGTNQPQHF. CDR3 nucleotide sequence: TGTGCCAGCAGCCGGACAGGGACCAATCAGCCCCAGCATTTT.

This chain uses TRBV14 with TRBJ2-7, with unresolved D. Germline lookup yields CDR1 SGHDN and CDR2 FVKESK. V gave up 1 base and J gave up 6 bases, with 10 bases separating them. The CDR3 sequence is 13 residues long. CDR3 protein: CASSQGGRLEQYF. The CDR3 region has the DNA TGTGCCAGCAGCCAAGGCGGCCGCCTCGAGCAGTACTTC.

The chain carries TRBV2 and TRBJ2-1; possibly TRBD1 or TRBD2 for D (5 bases each). CDR3 length: 15 residues. Looked up from germline, CDR1 is SNHLY and CDR2 is FYNNEI. V lost 8 bases and J lost 0, with 14 bases in between. For the CDR3, the DNA is TGTGCCAGCTCGAGGGGAGCCAGCTCCTACAATGAGCAGTTCTTC. Protein sequence: CASSRGASSYNEQFF.

The rearrangement links TRBV4-1 to TRBJ1-2; 9 nucleotides agree with TRBD1. This CDR3 has 14 residues. With 3 bases clipped from V and 8 bases from J, the junction kept 7 bases outside the gene matches. The germline gives CDR1 MGHRA, CDR2 YSYEKL. The CDR3 bases are TGCGCCAGCAGCCATAAGGGACAGGGAAAGGGCTACACCTTC. This codes for CASSHKGQGKGYTF.

CDR3 loop: CSASGAGVLAEQYF. CDR3 DNA sequence: TGCAGTGCTAGTGGAGCGGGAGTACTAGCCGAGCAGTACTTC. This chain joins TRBV20-1 and TRBJ2-7; TRBD2 matches 8 bases. The V and J ends lost 3 bases and 6 bases, in that order; junction bases with no gene match: 10. Per germline, CDR1 DFQATT and CDR2 SNEGSKA (reference sequence). The CDR3 length is 14 residues.